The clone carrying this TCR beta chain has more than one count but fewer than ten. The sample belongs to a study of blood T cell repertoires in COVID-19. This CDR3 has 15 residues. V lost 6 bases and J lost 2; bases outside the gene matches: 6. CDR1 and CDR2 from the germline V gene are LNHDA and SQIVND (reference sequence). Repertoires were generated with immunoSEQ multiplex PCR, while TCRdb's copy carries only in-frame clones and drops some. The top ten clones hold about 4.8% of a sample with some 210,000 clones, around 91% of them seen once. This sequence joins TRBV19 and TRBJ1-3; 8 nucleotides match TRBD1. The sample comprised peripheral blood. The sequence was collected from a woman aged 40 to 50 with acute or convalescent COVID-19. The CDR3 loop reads CASRTMTGAGNTIYF. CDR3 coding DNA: TGTGCCAGTAGGACGATGACAGGGGCTGGAAACACCATATATTTT.